This TCR beta chain came from a study of shared clonotypes between healthy human individuals. Clones were sequenced by immunoSEQ multiplex PCR, and TCRdb holds only the in-frame ones, with some missing. The sample comprises 470,000 or so clones, more than 65% of which are singletons, and roughly 13% rests with the top ten. The V gene's germline CDR1 is LNHDA and CDR2 SQIVND (reference sequence). The CDR3 loop spans 16 amino acids. V was pared by 5 bases and J by 6 bases, with 9 bases of the junction left unmatched. The V call is TRBV19, the J call TRBJ2-1; 11 bases match TRBD2. The source material was PBMCs. This clonotype was obtained from a woman in her forties in good health. Some clones in this sample may be carry-over from other donors' samples. CDR3 loop: CASSRSGLADFNEQFF. The CDR3 bases are TGTGCCAGTAGTCGATCGGGACTAGCGGACTTCAATGAGCAGTTCTTC.